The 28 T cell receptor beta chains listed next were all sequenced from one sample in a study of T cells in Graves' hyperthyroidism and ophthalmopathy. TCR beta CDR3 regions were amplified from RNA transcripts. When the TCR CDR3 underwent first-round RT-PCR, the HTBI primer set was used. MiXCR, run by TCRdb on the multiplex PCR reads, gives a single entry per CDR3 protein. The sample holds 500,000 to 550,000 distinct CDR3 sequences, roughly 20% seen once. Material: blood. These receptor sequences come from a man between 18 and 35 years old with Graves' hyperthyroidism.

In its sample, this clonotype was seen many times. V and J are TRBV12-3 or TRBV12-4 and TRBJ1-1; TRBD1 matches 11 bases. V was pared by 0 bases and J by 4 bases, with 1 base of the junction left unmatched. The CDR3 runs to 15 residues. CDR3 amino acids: CASSLADRGPTEAFF. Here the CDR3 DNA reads TGTGCCAGCAGTTTAGCGGACAGGGGGCCCACTGAAGCTTTCTTT.

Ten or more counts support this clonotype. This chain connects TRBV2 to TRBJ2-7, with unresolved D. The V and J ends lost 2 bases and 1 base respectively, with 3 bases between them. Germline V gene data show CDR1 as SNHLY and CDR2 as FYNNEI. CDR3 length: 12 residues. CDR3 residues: CASSERSYEQYF. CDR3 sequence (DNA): TGTGCCAGCAGTGAAAGATCCTACGAGCAGTACTTC.

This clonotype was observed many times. DNA for the CDR3: TGTGCCAGCAGCTTAGATCCGGACAGGGGGCAGGAAGGCTACACCTTC. Amino acid sequence: CASSLDPDRGQEGYTF. The chain links TRBV11-3 to TRBJ1-2, with 11 nucleotides matching TRBD1. Germline V gene data show CDR1 as SGHNT and CDR2 as YENEEA. Losses at the gene ends were 0 bases for V and 8 bases for J; bases not matched to a gene: 8. The CDR3 has 16 residues.

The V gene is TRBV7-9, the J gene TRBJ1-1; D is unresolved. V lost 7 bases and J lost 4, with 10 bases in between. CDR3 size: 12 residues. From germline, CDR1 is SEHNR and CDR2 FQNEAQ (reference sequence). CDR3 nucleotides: TGTGCCAGCACTTCGGCGGCCACTGAAGCTTTCTTT. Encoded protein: CASTSAATEAFF.

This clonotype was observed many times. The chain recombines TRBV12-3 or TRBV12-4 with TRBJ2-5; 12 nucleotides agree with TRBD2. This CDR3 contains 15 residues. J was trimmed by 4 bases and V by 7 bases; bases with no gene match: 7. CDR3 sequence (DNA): TGTGCCAGCAACCGACTAGCGGGGGAGCGAGAGACCCAGTACTTC. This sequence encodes CASNRLAGERETQYF.

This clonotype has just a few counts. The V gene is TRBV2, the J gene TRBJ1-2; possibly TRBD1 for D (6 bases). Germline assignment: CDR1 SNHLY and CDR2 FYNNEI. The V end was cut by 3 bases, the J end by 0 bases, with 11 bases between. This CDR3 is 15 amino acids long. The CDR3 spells CASSDWGLPNYGYTF. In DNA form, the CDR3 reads TGTGCCAGCAGTGATTGGGGGCTCCCTAACTATGGCTACACCTTC.

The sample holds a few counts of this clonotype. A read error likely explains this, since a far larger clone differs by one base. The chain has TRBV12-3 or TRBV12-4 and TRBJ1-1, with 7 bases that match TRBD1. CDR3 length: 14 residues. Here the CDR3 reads CASSLGQGGTEACF. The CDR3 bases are TGTGCCAGCAGTTTAGGACAGGGAGGCACTGAAGCTTGCTTT.

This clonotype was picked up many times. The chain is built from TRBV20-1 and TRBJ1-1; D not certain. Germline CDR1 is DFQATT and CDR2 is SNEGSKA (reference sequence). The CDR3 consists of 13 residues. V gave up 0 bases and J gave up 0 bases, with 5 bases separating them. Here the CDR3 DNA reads TGCAGTGCTAGAGAAATGTTGAACACTGAAGCTTTCTTT. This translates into CSAREMLNTEAFF.

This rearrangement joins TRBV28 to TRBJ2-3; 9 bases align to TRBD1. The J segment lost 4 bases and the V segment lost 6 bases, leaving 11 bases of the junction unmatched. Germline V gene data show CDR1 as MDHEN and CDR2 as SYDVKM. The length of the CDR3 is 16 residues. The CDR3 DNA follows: TGTGCCAGCAGCCTACAGGGGGCCGTCCCCTCAGATACGCAGTATTTT. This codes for CASSLQGAVPSDTQYF.

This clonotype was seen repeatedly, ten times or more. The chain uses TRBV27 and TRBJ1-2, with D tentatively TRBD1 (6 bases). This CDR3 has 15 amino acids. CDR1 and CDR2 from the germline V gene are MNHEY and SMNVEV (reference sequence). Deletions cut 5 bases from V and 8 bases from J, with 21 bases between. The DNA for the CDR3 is TGTGCCAGCAGTCCCCAAATCGACAGGTCAGGCGGCTACACCTTC. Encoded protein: CASSPQIDRSGGYTF.

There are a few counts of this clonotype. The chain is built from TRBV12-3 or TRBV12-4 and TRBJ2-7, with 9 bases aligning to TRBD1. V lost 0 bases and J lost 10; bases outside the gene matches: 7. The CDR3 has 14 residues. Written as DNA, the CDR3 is TGTGCCAGCAGTTTAGCGGCGGGACAGGGTAATCAGTACTTC. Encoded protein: CASSLAAGQGNQYF.

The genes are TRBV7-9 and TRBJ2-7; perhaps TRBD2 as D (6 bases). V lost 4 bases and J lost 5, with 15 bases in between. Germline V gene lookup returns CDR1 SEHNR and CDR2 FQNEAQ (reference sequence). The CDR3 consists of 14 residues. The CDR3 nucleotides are TGTGCCAGCAGCTCCGGAGGGTTTTACGACGAGCAGTACTTC. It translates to CASSSGGFYDEQYF.

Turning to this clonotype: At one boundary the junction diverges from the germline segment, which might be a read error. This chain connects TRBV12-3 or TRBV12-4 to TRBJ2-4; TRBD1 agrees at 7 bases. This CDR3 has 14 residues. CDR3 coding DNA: TGTGCCAGCGGATTATGGGACAGCATAAACATTAAGTACTTC. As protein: CASGLWDSINIKYF.

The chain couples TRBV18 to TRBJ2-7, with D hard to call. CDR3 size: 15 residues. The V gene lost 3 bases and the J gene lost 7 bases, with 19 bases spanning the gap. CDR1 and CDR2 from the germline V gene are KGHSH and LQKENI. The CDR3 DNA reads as TGTGCCAGCTCACCTTCTATGGACCTCTACGGAGAGCAGTACTTC. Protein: CASSPSMDLYGEQYF.

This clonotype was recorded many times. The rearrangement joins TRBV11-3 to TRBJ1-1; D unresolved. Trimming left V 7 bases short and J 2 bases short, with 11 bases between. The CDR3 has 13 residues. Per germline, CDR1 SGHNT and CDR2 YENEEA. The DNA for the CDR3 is TGTGCCAGCAAACTCCTCCAAAACACTGAAGCTTTCTTT. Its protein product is CASKLLQNTEAFF. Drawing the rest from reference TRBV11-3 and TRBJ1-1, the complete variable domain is EAGVVQSPRYKIIEKKQPVAFWCNPISGHNTLYWYLQNLGQGPELLIRYENEEAVDDSQLPKDRFSAERLKGVDSTLKIQPAELGDSAVYLCASKLLQNTEAFFGQGTRLTVV.

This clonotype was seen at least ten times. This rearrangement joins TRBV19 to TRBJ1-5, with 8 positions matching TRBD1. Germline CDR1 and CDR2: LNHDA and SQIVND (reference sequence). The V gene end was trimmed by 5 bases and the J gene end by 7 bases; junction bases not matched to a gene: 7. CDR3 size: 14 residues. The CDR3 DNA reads TGTGCCAGTAGTCTCCAGGGGGCGAGGCAGCCCCAGCATTTT. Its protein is CASSLQGARQPQHF.

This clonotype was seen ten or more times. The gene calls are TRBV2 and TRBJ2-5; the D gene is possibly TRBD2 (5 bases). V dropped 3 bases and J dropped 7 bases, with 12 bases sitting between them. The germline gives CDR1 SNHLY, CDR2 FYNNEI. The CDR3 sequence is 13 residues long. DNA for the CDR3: TGTGCCAGCAGTGACCCCCCTGCGGGGACCCAGTACTTC. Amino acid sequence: CASSDPPAGTQYF.

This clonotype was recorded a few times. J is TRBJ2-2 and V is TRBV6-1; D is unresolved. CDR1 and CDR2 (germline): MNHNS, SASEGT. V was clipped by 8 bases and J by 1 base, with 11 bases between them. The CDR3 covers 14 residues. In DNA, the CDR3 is TGTGCCAGCTACCGAAGTAAGAACACCGGGGAGCTGTTTTTT. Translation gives CASYRSKNTGELFF.

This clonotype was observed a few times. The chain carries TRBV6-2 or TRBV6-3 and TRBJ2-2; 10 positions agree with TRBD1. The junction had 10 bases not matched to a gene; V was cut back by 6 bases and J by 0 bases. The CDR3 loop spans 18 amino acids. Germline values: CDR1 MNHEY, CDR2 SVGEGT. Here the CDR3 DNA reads TGTGCCAGCAGGCGCCCGGGACAGGGGCCCTCGAACACCGGGGAGCTGTTTTTT. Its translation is CASRRPGQGPSNTGELFF.

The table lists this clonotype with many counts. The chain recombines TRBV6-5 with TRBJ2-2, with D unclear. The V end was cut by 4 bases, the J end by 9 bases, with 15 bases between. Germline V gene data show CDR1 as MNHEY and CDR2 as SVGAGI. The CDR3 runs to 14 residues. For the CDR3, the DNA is TGTGCCAGCAGTTCAGCTGCCCGGCGCAGGGAGCTGTTTTTT. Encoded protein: CASSSAARRRELFF.

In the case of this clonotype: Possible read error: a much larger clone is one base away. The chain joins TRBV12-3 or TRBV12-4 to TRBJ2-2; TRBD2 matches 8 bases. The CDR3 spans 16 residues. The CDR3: CAGRRNPGLEGGELFF. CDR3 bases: TGTGCCGGCAGACGAAACCCGGGACTAGAAGGCGGGGAGCTGTTTTTT.

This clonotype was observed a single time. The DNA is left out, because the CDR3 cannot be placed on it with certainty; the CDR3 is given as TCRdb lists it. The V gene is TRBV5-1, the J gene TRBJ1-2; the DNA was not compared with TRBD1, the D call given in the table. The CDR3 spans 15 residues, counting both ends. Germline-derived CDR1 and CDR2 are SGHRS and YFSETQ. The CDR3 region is CASSFGTGTNYGFTF.

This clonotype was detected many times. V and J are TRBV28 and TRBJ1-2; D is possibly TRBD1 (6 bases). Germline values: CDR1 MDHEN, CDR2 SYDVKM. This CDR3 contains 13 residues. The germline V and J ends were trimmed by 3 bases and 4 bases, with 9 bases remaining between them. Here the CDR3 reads CASSFGTSYGYTF. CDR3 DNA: TGTGCCAGCAGTTTTGGGACAAGCTATGGCTACACCTTC.

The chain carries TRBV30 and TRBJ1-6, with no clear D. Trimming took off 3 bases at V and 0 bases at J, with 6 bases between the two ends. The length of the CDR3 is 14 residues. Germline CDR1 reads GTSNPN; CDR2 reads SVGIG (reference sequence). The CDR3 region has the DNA TGTGCCTGGAGGATGAGCTCCTATAATTCACCCCTCCACTTT. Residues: CAWRMSSYNSPLHF.

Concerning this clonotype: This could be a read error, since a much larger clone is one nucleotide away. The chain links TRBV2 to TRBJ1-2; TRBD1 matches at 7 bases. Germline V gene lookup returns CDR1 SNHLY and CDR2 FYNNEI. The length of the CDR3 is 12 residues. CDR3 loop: CAGSGNRGVYTF. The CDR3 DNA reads TGTGCCGGCAGTGGAAACAGGGGAGTTTACACCTTC. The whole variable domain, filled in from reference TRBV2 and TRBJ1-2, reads EPEVTQTPSHQVTQMGQEVILRCVPISNHLYFYWYRQILGQKVEFLVSFYNNEISEKSEIFDDQFSVERPDGSNFTLKIRSTKLEDSAMYFCAGSGNRGVYTFGSGTRLTVV.

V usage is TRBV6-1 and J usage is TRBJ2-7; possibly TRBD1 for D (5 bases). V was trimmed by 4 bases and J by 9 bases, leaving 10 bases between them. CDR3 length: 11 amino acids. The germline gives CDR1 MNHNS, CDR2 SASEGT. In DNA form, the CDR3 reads TGTGCCAGCAGTGTAGGGGTGACGCAGTACTTC. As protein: CASSVGVTQYF.

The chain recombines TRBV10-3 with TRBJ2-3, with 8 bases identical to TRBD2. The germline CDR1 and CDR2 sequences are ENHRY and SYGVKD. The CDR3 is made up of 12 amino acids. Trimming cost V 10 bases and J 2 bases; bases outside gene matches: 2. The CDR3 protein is CASSGVTDTQYF. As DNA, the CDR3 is TGTGCCAGTAGCGGGGTCACAGATACGCAGTATTTT.

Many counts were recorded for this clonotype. CDR3 sequence reads: CASSALTGGGYEQYF. Written as DNA, the CDR3 is TGTGCCAGCAGCGCGCTGACAGGGGGCGGGTACGAGCAGTACTTC. The chain joins TRBV9 to TRBJ2-7, with 10 bases aligning to TRBD1. Trimming removed 3 bases from V and 4 bases from J; junction bases left unmatched: 7. The CDR3 contains 15 residues. CDR1 SGDLS and CDR2 YYNGEE come from the germline V gene.